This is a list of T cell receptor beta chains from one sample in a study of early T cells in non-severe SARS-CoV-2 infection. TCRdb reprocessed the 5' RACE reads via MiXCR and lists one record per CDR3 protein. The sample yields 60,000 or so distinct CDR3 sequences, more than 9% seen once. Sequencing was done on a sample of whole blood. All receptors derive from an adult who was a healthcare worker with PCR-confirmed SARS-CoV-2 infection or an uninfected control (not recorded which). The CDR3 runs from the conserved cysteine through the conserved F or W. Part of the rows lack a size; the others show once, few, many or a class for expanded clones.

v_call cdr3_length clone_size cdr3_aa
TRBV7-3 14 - CASSYQGSTGELFF
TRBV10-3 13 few CAISERPNTEAFF
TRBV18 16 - CASSPTGQGAREKLFF
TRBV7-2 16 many CASSLEGLRITDTQYF
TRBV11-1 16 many CASSLAWGRTNSPLHF
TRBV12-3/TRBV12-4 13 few CASSFRSNQPQHF
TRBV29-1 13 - CSVESGSGNTIYF
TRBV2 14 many CASSVPGLSYGYTF
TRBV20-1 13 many CSARLGGAIEQFF
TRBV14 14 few CASSRNFGSYEQYF
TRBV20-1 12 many CSARGGTYGYTF
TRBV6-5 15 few CASSYGSGHGETQYF
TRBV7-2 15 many CASSGRALITDTQYF
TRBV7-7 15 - CASSPKPGNTGELFF
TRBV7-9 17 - CASSPGQGFSGANVLTF
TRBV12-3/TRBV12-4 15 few CASRPTSGRNNEQFF
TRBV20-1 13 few CSARDQTNYGYTF
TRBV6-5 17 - CASSRGQILHSNQPQHF
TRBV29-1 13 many CSAWGRATDTQYF
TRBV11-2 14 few CASSPRIKHEKLFF
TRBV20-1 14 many CSAREDRDYTEAFF
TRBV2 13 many CASNYYRDDEQYF
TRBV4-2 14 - CASSHPQGARGYTF
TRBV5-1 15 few CASSPYISGTTEAFF
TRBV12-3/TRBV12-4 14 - CASSSSAKNTEAFF
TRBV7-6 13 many CASSATRDSGQYF
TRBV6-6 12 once CASRGTELEAFF
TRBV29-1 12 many CSVRAGANVLTF
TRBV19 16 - CASSIVMSGGPYEQYF
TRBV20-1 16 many CSARDSSPHSYNEQFF
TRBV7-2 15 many CASSLLGGLKATQYF
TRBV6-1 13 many CASSEEQGETQYF
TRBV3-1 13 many CASSPGTAYEQYF
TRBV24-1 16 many CATSEPTGTSRDTQYF
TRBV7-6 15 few CASSPRGQTNTEAFF
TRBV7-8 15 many CASSLLMTVNTEAFF
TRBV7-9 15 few CASSPGQGIYYEQYF